This T cell receptor beta chain was recovered during a study of blood T cell repertoires in COVID-19 (dated by TCRdb to about 2020). A note on the overall study: Collaborator samples came from the United States, Italy and Spain and covered acute and convalescent phases of COVID-19. The prospective study material was composed of cDNA or gDNA derived from T cells, B-cell-depleted T cells, or PBMCs. The dataset comprised deeply sampled blood TCRbeta repertoires from subjects exposed to, actively infected with, or recovered from COVID-19. The repertoires were made available in a free public database intended to serve as a resource for research on the immune response to SARS-CoV-2. Samples came from the ongoing ImmuneRACE study (first 160 participants) plus 1,254 subjects from 6 global collaborators. A de-identified subject ID, COVID-19 status, age in years and sex were almost always included in the sample metadata. Where available, HLA class I and class II types were obtained from metadata supplied by the sample provider rather than from assay-based typing. Broad study findings and their caveats: The amount of clinical and demographic metadata varied by source and participant and was provided uncurated.

Participants in the prospective study were enrolled through a virtual design, were aged about 18 to 100 years, and lived in 24 United States geographic areas. Cohort assignment in the prospective study relied on participant-reported clinical history from a screening survey and a study questionnaire. In the prospective study, mobile phlebotomists collected whole blood, serum and a nasopharyngeal or oropharyngeal swab from each participant. Additional blood draws and questionnaires over an approximately two-month period could optionally be provided by prospective study participants. Prospective study blood samples were shipped either frozen or at room temperature before DNA extraction. TCRbeta CDR3 regions were amplified from genomic DNA by means of the immunoSEQ Assay, a bias-controlled multiplex PCR. Under the source paper's analysis protocol: Nucleated cell counts per sample were estimated from amplification of reference gene primers within the assay. To quantify the absolute abundance of each unique TCRbeta CDR3 rearrangement, sequence reads were collapsed and filtered. For each sample, productive Simpson clonality was calculated as the square root of Simpson's diversity index across productive rearrangements. The table was pulled from immuneACCESS by TCRdb, which kept in-frame rearrangements only. Such tables lose some clones; where checked, under half of the loss comes from unresolved V genes, and the rest has no known cause. Clonal size and the V and J genes are those of that table, whereas D and trimming came from the DNA. A total of over 130,000 clones appear in this sample, approximately 84% of them only once. The top ten constitute roughly 3.5% of the sample.

On this clone itself: Its antigen is unknown. Per-nucleotide qualities are absent, and no much larger clonotype sits a single base away.

Including cysteine and phenylalanine, the CDR3 has 14 amino acids. This entry keeps only the CDR3 DNA: 42 bases, framed from base 1. Trimming removed 6 bases from V and 6 bases from J; the gene matches leave 5 bases unexplained. According to the germline V gene (reference sequence), CDR1 reads LNHDA and CDR2 reads SQIVND. Sequences were obtained from PBMCs or T cells enriched from blood (not recorded which). The sequence derives from a woman in her 50s with acute COVID-19. The chain was built from TRBV19 and TRBJ2-3; a stretch of 11 junction bases matches TRBD2. The DNA is TGTGCCAGTAGATTAGCGGGAGGGGGGGATACGCAGTATTTT. Protein translation: CASRLAGGGDTQYF.